This T cell receptor (beta chain) was retrieved from a study of cytomegalovirus exposure and HLA in healthy donors. It was healthy bone marrow donors who served as donors. Both 60 Vbeta primers and 13 Jbeta primers went into the PCR. The data were produced by immunoSEQ multiplex PCR, yet TCRdb's version contains in-frame clones alone and is incomplete. The sample lists fewer than 95,000 clones; around 76% were seen once. As to this clone: Its specificity is not known.

Study results and caveats: Listed as cytomegalovirus-associated were roughly 180 TCR beta chains. Some public TCRs appeared in many individuals, while most sequences were rare.

Sequencing was performed on PBMCs. The source of this sequence is a man aged 25 to 40 in good health and CMV-seronegative.

CDR3 amino acids: CASSLGLSDTQYF. Here the CDR3 DNA reads TGTGCCAGCAGCCTTGGACTCTCAGATACGCAGTATTTT. The rearrangement links TRBV5-4 to TRBJ2-3; D is perhaps TRBD2 (5 bases). The CDR3 totals 13 residues. Germline V lookup: CDR1 SGHNT, CDR2 YYREEE (reference sequence). Deletions cut 4 bases from V and 4 bases from J, with 10 bases between.